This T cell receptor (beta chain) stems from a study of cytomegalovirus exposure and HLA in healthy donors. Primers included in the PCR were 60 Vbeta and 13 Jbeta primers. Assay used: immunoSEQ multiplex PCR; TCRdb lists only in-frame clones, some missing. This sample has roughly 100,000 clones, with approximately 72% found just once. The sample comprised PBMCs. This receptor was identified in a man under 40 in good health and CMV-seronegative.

CDR3 residues: CASLDGSSGNTIYF. The CDR3 DNA is TGCGCCAGTTTAGACGGGAGCTCTGGAAACACCATATATTTT. The V gene is TRBV10-2, the J gene TRBJ1-3; D not resolved. Germline loops: CDR1 WSHSY, CDR2 SAAADI. V gave up 9 bases and J gave up 0 bases, with 12 bases separating them. The CDR3 is made up of 14 amino acids.